The text below deals with one T cell receptor (beta chain). Its cognate antigen is unknown. The germline V and J ends were trimmed by 2 bases and 3 bases, with 5 bases remaining between them. The CDR3 sequence is 13 residues long. CDR1 MNHNS and CDR2 SASEGT come from the germline V gene. The data were obtained in a study of cytomegalovirus exposure and HLA in healthy donors. General study findings and limits: Within a later analysis, the majority of CMV-associated TCR beta chains appeared HLA-restricted. For most TCR beta V segments, an earlier analysis put the productive rate at about 90% or about 30% of the time.

13 Jbeta primers and 60 Vbeta primers were used for the PCR. Produced via immunoSEQ multiplex PCR; TCRdb's table is partial and in-frame only. The sample lists some 180,000 clones, 70% to 80% occurring once. The sequence was collected from a man aged 25-45 years in good health and CMV-seronegative. This rearrangement joins TRBV6-1 to TRBJ1-5; D is ambiguous. The sequencing input was PBMCs. CDR3 in DNA: TGTGCCAGCAGTGAACACATCAATCAGCCCCAGCATTTT. Translating it yields CASSEHINQPQHF.